This TCR beta chain was profiled in a study of type 1 regulatory T cells. Study information: T-allo10 is an in vitro-generated, Tr1-enriched CD4 T cell product specific for alloantigen.

TCRdb redid the calling of the reads with MiXCR, one entry per CDR3 protein. The data hold roughly 68,000 distinct CDR3 sequences, with about 69% observed a single time. The graft donor-derived T-allo10 cells reportedly recognize host alloantigens, are anergic, and suppress alloantigen-specifically. CDR3 length equals 14 residues. Germline V gene data show CDR1 as SGHRS and CDR2 as YFSETQ. The V gene lost 0 bases and the J gene lost 1 base, with 7 bases spanning the gap. A word on this clonotype: Its antigen is as yet unknown.

Sequencing input: cultured T cells, either the whole culture or a sorted T cell fraction (not recorded which). Noted subset: Tr1-enriched cell product generated in vitro against host alloantigens. V usage is TRBV5-1 and J usage is TRBJ1-2; no definite D call. The sequence was collected from a human donor in good health. Written as DNA, the CDR3 is TGCGCCAGCAGCTTGGCAGGAGATAACTATGGCTACACCTTC. Residues: CASSLAGDNYGYTF. Looking up the rest from reference TRBV5-1 and TRBJ1-2 gives the full variable domain: KAGVTQTPRYLIKTRGQQVTLSCSPISGHRSVSWYQQTPGQGLQFLFEYFSETQRNKGNFPGRFSGRQFSNSRSEMNVSTLELGDSALYLCASSLAGDNYGYTFGSGTRLTVV.